This T cell receptor beta chain was profiled in a study of OX40 agonist ivuxolimab in advanced cancers. Study-level information: At 0.01 to 10 mg/kg, ivuxolimab was administered intravenously to patients every 2 weeks. Previous treatment with anti-PD-1, anti-PD-L1 or anti-CTLA-4 therapy was allowed; more than 35% had received some. Study-level findings and limits: Clonal expansion by week 6 occurred in CD4+ and CD8+ blood T cells (at 0.1 to 3.0 mg/kg).

Patients were ruled out by autoimmune disease history or systemic immunosuppression. TCRdb's copy holds only in-frame clones and misses some; the assay was immunoSEQ multiplex PCR. This sample yields about 68,000 clones, of which more than 75% are seen a single time; roughly 0.74% belongs to the top ten. Only one count was recorded for this clone. Its antigen is as yet unknown. V shed 5 bases and J 2 bases; nucleotides not matched to a gene: 4. CDR3 length: 15 amino acids. Germline loops: CDR1 KGHSH, CDR2 LQKENI. This rearrangement joins TRBV18 to TRBJ2-2; 8 bases match TRBD2. The material was CD4+ or CD8+ T cells sorted from blood, obtained in a trial of the OX40 agonist ivuxolimab. The TCR originated in an adult with an advanced solid tumor such as melanoma, head and neck, liver or kidney cancer. CDR3 region: CASSLSGGNTGELFF. The CDR3, as DNA: TGTGCCAGCTCATTGAGCGGGGGAAACACCGGGGAGCTGTTTTTT.